This entry concerns a single T cell receptor beta chain. Looked up from germline, CDR1 is MNHNS and CDR2 is SASEGT. The germline V and J ends were trimmed by 2 bases and 9 bases, with 8 bases remaining between them. This CDR3 comprises 12 residues. Here immunoSEQ multiplex PCR was the method, and the copy in TCRdb shows in-frame clones only, minus some. The table records 65,000 to 85,000 clones, about 90% of them present only once. These data are taken from a study of control samples from healthy donors and cancer patients. The clonotype was recovered from a woman aged 50 to 60 with head and neck cancer. The sequenced sample was PBMCs. The chain has TRBV6-1 and TRBJ1-5; D remains ambiguous. As DNA, the CDR3 is TGTGCCAGCAGTGAAAGAGGGCGGCCCCAGCATTTT. It encodes CASSERGRPQHF.